This record covers a single T cell receptor beta chain. Its recognized antigen is unknown. Base qualities are missing; no much larger clone stands one base away. TCRbeta CDR3 regions were amplified from genomic DNA by means of the immunoSEQ Assay, a bias-controlled multiplex PCR. Turning to the authors' computational methods: Nucleated cell counts per sample were estimated from amplification of reference gene primers within the assay. To quantify the absolute abundance of each unique TCRbeta CDR3 rearrangement, sequence reads were collapsed and filtered. Productive Simpson clonality was computed per sample as the square root of Simpson's diversity index over productive rearrangements. TCRdb stores this immuneACCESS table with in-frame sequences only. Part of the clones is absent; in the studies checked, under half of the shortfall reflects unresolved V genes, and no reason is known for the rest. Clone size and V and J calls were adopted from that table, with D and trimming inferred from the DNA. A total of over 75,000 clones appear in this sample, around three quarters of them only once. Roughly 8.6% of the sample rests with the top ten.

A second Seattle source provided samples from volunteer blood donors who had recovered from COVID-19. Collaborating institutions collected whole blood in K2EDTA tubes following their own protocols. For TCRbeta analysis, collaborators shipped samples as frozen whole blood, isolated PBMCs, or DNA extracted from either of those sample types. This specimen comes from a study of blood T cell repertoires in COVID-19 (dated by TCRdb to 2018 to 2021). Regarding the research as a whole: Samples covering the acute and convalescent phases of COVID-19 were provided by collaborators in the United States, Italy and Spain. Where available, HLA class I and class II types were taken from metadata supplied by the sample provider and were not determined by assay-based typing. Sample metadata almost always included a de-identified subject ID, COVID-19 status, age in years and sex. Subjects who had been exposed to COVID-19, were actively infected with it, or had recovered from it provided the deeply sampled blood TCRbeta repertoires that made up the dataset. The repertoires were made available in a free public database intended to serve as a resource for research on the immune response to SARS-CoV-2. The material from the prospective study consisted of cDNA or gDNA derived from T cells, B-cell-depleted T cells, or PBMCs. Samples were obtained from the ongoing ImmuneRACE study (first 160 participants) and from about 1,300 subjects provided by 6 global collaborators.

Paper-wide results and their limitations: The amount of clinical and demographic metadata varied by source and participant and was provided uncurated.

The germline V gene supplies CDR1 SGHTA and CDR2 FQGNSA. At the junction V is shortened by 2 bases and J by 4 bases; bases outside the gene matches: 4. Including cysteine and phenylalanine, the CDR3 has 15 amino acids. CDR3 DNA is the only sequence kept; it has 45 bases, read in frame from the first base. This chain is built from TRBV7-2 and TRBJ2-1; 8 bases in the middle match TRBD2. Sequenced: peripheral blood. The receptor was isolated from a man in his fifties who had recovered from COVID-19. The DNA is TGTGCCAGCAGCTTATCAGCGGGAGTATACAATGAGCAGTTCTTC. The resulting protein is CASSLSAGVYNEQFF.